This T cell receptor beta chain was recovered during a study of blood T cell repertoires in COVID-19. Turning to the study itself: T cells, B-cell-depleted T cells, or PBMCs provided the cDNA or gDNA that served as material.

Allocation to cohorts depended on clinical history reported by the participants. Before being deemed recovered, Cohort 3 donors had two negative PCRs, clearance, or symptom resolution. This table comes from immunoSEQ multiplex PCR, and its TCRdb copy is limited to in-frame clones, with some not included. The table lists roughly 320,000 clones, approximately 84% of them singletons. V lost 5 bases to trimming and J lost 9 bases; unmatched junction nucleotides: 8. The CDR3 loop spans 13 amino acids. Germline V gene data show CDR1 as SGHRS and CDR2 as YFSETQ. This TCR was sampled from a man aged 25-40 years who had recovered from COVID-19. The chain couples TRBV5-1 to TRBJ2-1, with TRBD2 matching over 7 bases. The sequenced sample consisted of PBMCs or T cells enriched from blood (not recorded which). CDR3 bases: TGCGCCAGCAGTTCACTAGCGTCTGGTGAGCAGTTCTTC. It is translated as CASSSLASGEQFF.